The 7 T cell receptor beta chains below were found in one sample sequenced in a study of T-cell memory formation after mild COVID-19 listed by TCRdb under 2021. The library was obtained by 5' RACE. Sequencing was performed on an Illumina NovaSeq 6000. TCRdb reanalyzed the raw reads on its own, using fastp at Q25 for trimming and MiXCR for clone calling, and kept in-frame beta chains. Rows are combined by CDR3 protein, so each entry shows the most common genes and DNA. Counted in this sample were roughly 550,000 distinct CDR3 sequences; around 20% of them appeared once. The top ten clonotypes cover about 12% of the sample. Source material: PBMCs or a T cell subset sorted from them (not recorded which). Every receptor here comes from an adult woman who had mild COVID-19 (a few samples of this study predate the infection). The sample titles of this study are shuffled in the database, so cell type and time point are left out; the donor was told from shared clones.

The CDR3 DNA reads as TGTGCCAGCAGCTCCTGGTACGAGCAGTACTTC. Translation gives CASSSWYEQYF. V is TRBV25-1 and J is TRBJ2-7; D call uncertain. Germline values: CDR1 MGHDK, CDR2 SYGVNS. Trimming cost V 6 bases and J 4 bases, with 7 bases left between them. The CDR3 contains 11 residues.

This clonotype was counted between two and nine times. This chain uses TRBV6-2 or TRBV6-3 with TRBJ2-7; 7 bases are shared with TRBD2. CDR3 size: 14 residues. CDR1 MNHEY and CDR2 SVGEGT come from the germline V gene. V dropped 10 bases and J dropped 4; count of bases not matched to a gene: 13. CDR3 residues: CATNAAGAVYEQYF. The CDR3 DNA reads as TGTGCCACCAACGCCGCGGGAGCGGTTTACGAGCAGTACTTC.

This clonotype appeared many times. This sequence joins TRBV5-1 and TRBJ2-5; 7 bases agree with TRBD2. The CDR3 runs 18 residues. Germline CDR1 and CDR2: SGHRS and YFSETQ. After removal of 3 bases from V and 4 bases from J, the junction contained 18 bases not matched to a gene. CDR3 in DNA: TGCGCCAGCAGCTGGGAGGGGCACCCACGGGGAACAGGAGAGACCCAGTACTTC. It is translated as CASSWEGHPRGTGETQYF.

This chain joins TRBV5-8 and TRBJ2-5; 7 bases line up with TRBD2. Germline V gives CDR1 SGHTS, CDR2 YDEGEE. The ends lost 0 bases at V and 2 bases at J; junction bases unmatched: 4. The CDR3 loop spans 15 amino acids. CDR3 in DNA: TGTGCCAGCAGCTTGGACGGGGGGTGGCAAGAGACCCAGTACTTC. This encodes CASSLDGGWQETQYF.

V and J are TRBV7-9 and TRBJ2-7; 7 bases map to TRBD1. Germline CDR1 reads SEHNR; CDR2 reads FQNEAQ (reference sequence). Unmatched junction bases numbered 8, after V lost 4 bases and J lost 5 bases. The length of the CDR3 is 14 residues. The CDR3 region is CASSSYRGRHEQYF. The CDR3 DNA sequence: TGTGCCAGCAGCTCCTACAGGGGTCGGCACGAGCAGTACTTC.

The rearrangement uses TRBV7-6 and TRBJ2-3, with D perhaps matching TRBD1 or TRBD2 (5 bases each). V lost 1 base and J lost 2, with 13 bases in between. Germline CDR1 reads SGHVS; CDR2 reads FNYEAQ. CDR3 length: 16 residues. The CDR3 nucleotides are TGTGCCAGCAGCTTAGACACCGGGACGTACACAGATACGCAGTATTTT. Translated, it gives CASSLDTGTYTDTQYF.

The chain is built from TRBV11-3 and TRBJ2-3; a weak D match, TRBD1 (6 bases). Germline V gene sequence: CDR1 SGHNT, CDR2 YENEEA. The CDR3 loop spans 16 amino acids. V shed 4 bases and J shed 4 bases, with 18 bases lying between them. The CDR3, as DNA: TGTGCCAGCAGCTCCCAGGGGCAGAATGCCCCAGATACGCAGTATTTT. Its protein is CASSSQGQNAPDTQYF.